Shown below are 30 T cell receptor beta chains from a single sample sequenced in a study of OX40 agonist ivuxolimab in advanced cancers. Libraries were built with the immunoSEQ multiplex PCR assay. As stored in TCRdb, this immuneACCESS dataset retains in-frame rearrangements with V and J assigned. A fraction of the clones does not appear; measured against another copy, unresolved V genes explain less than half of the discrepancy, and the remainder lacks a known reason. The sample table lists under 20,000 clones, over 70% of them with a count of one. Around 20% of the sample is taken by the ten largest. The sequencing used CD4+ or CD8+ T cells sorted from blood, collected in a trial of the OX40 agonist ivuxolimab. The receptor source for this set is an adult with an advanced solid tumor such as melanoma, head and neck, liver or kidney cancer.

The chain employs TRBV9 and TRBJ2-3; 9 bases line up with TRBD2. Germline CDR1 SGDLS, CDR2 YYNGEE. The V gene end was trimmed by 3 bases and the J gene end by 2 bases; junction bases not matched to a gene: 7. The CDR3 extends over 16 amino acids. In DNA form, the CDR3 reads TGTGCCAGCAGCGCACCGGGACTAGCCTTCACAGATACGCAGTATTTT. It encodes CASSAPGLAFTDTQYF.

J is TRBJ2-7 and V is TRBV6-5, with 7 bases that match TRBD2. The CDR3 extends over 14 amino acids. Losses at the gene ends were 10 bases for V and 3 bases for J; bases not matched to a gene: 12. The germline V gene has CDR1 MNHEY and CDR2 SVGAGI. CDR3 region: CATAPSGDFYEQYF. CDR3 nucleotide sequence: TGTGCCACCGCTCCTAGCGGAGACTTCTACGAGCAGTACTTC.

This chain uses TRBV29-1 with TRBJ1-1, with D possibly being TRBD1 (5 bases). Germline lookup yields CDR1 SQVTM and CDR2 ANQGSEA. This CDR3 comprises 18 residues. V lost 3 bases, J lost 3 bases, and 26 bases lay in between. CDR3 protein: CSVDTGGGQGGWDTEAFF. The CDR3 coding sequence is TGCAGCGTTGACACTGGCGGAGGGCAGGGCGGATGGGACACTGAAGCTTTCTTT.

J is TRBJ2-7 and V is TRBV4-3, with D possibly TRBD1 on 6 matching bases. Trimming took off 0 bases at V and 4 bases at J, with 13 bases between the two ends. In germline, CDR1 is LGHNA, CDR2 YSLEER. The CDR3 runs 15 residues. The CDR3 spells CASSQDRDTLYEQYF. The CDR3 nucleotides read TGCGCCAGCAGCCAAGACCGGGACACGTTATACGAGCAGTACTTC.

V and J are TRBV10-1 and TRBJ2-3, with D uncertain. Between the trimmed V and J ends, which lost 5 bases and 1 base, there was a span of 10 bases. In germline, CDR1 is WNHNN, CDR2 SYGVQD (reference sequence). The CDR3 is 14 amino acids. The CDR3, as DNA: TGCGCCAGCAGTATAGCCCTACGCACAGATACGCAGTATTTT. This gives the protein CASSIALRTDTQYF.

J is TRBJ2-7 and V is TRBV18; 7 nucleotides agree with TRBD2. Germline CDR1 reads KGHSH; CDR2 reads LQKENI. The CDR3 has 15 amino acids. Trimming took 6 bases from V and 0 from J; bases not matched to a gene: 8. The CDR3 reads CASSGSGEFSYEQYF. The CDR3 DNA is TGTGCCAGCTCGGGCAGCGGGGAATTCTCCTACGAGCAGTACTTC.

The chain couples TRBV7-8 to TRBJ2-7; D gene uncertain. Trimming stripped 3 bases from V and 6 bases from J, with 6 bases between. Germline V gives CDR1 SGHVS, CDR2 FQNEAQ. The CDR3 has 11 amino acids. The CDR3 reads CASSLGPEQYF. The CDR3 DNA reads TGTGCCAGCAGCTTGGGTCCCGAGCAGTACTTC. Based on the CDR3 plus reference TRBV7-8 and TRBJ2-7, the full variable domain is GAGVSQSPRYKVAKRGQDVALRCDPISGHVSLFWYQQALGQGPEFLTYFQNEAQLDKSGLPSDRFFAERPEGSVSTLKIQRTQQEDSAVYLCASSLGPEQYFGPGTRLTVT.

This clone has more than one count but fewer than ten. This chain joins TRBV10-3 and TRBJ1-4, with D maybe TRBD1 (6 bases). Germline loops: CDR1 ENHRY, CDR2 SYGVKD. V was shortened by 10 bases and J by 8 bases, with 14 bases between the two germline ends. The CDR3 totals 12 residues. The CDR3: CATAEGEEKLFF. In nucleotides, the CDR3 is TGTGCCACCGCGGAGGGGGAAGAAAAACTGTTTTTT.

The rearrangement uses TRBV4-1 and TRBJ1-2, with unresolved D. The germline CDR1 and CDR2 sequences are MGHRA and YSYEKL. This CDR3 comprises 13 residues. The V gene lost 1 base and the J gene lost 3 bases, with 6 bases spanning the gap. The CDR3 spells CASSQATYYGYTF. Written as DNA, the CDR3 is TGCGCCAGCAGCCAAGCCACTTACTATGGCTACACCTTC.

The V call is TRBV28, the J call TRBJ2-4; TRBD1 aligns across 7 bases. The germline CDR1 and CDR2 sequences are MDHEN and SYDVKM. The CDR3 spans 16 residues. The V gene end was trimmed by 3 bases and the J gene end by 0 bases; junction bases not matched to a gene: 5. Written as DNA, the CDR3 is TGTGCCAGCAGTTTGTCCGACAGGGTAGCCAAAAACATTCAGTACTTC. This translates into CASSLSDRVAKNIQYF.

The CDR3 nucleotides are TGTGCCAGCAGCTTAGTATCCACACCCGACCAAGAGACCCAGTACTTC. Protein product: CASSLVSTPDQETQYF. This chain joins TRBV13 and TRBJ2-5; D is unresolved. CDR1 and CDR2 (germline): PRHDT, FYEKMQ (reference sequence). This CDR3 is 16 amino acids long. V was cut by 1 base and J by 0 bases, with 12 bases left in between.

The V gene is TRBV5-6, the J gene TRBJ2-7, with 8 bases fitting TRBD1. Germline trimming cut 3 bases from V and 0 bases from J; bases unmatched to any gene: 5. This CDR3 region has 15 residues. The germline CDR1 and CDR2 sequences are SGHDT and YYEEEE. The CDR3 DNA is TGTGCCAGCAGCTCACACAGGGGGTTCTCCTACGAGCAGTACTTC. As protein: CASSSHRGFSYEQYF.

The chain recombines TRBV9 with TRBJ2-3; 7 nucleotides align to TRBD2. Germline V lookup: CDR1 SGDLS, CDR2 YYNGEE. With 0 bases clipped from V and 2 bases from J, the junction kept 15 bases outside the gene matches. The CDR3 contains 19 residues. Here the CDR3 reads CASSVGVAGLAGDTDTQYF. The CDR3 DNA follows: TGTGCCAGCAGCGTAGGTGTGGCGGGGTTGGCGGGGGACACAGATACGCAGTATTTT.

V is TRBV2 and J is TRBJ1-2; unclear D gene. CDR3 length: 13 amino acids. The V end was cut by 8 bases, the J end by 4 bases, with 14 bases between. Germline V CDR1 and CDR2: SNHLY, FYNNEI. CDR3 nucleotide sequence: TGTGCCAGCGAGGTGGCAGGAGGCTATGGCTACACCTTC. Amino acids: CASEVAGGYGYTF.

This sequence joins TRBV28 and TRBJ1-2; D not resolved. V was clipped by 2 bases and J by 8 bases, with 12 bases between them. The length of the CDR3 is 13 residues. Germline assignment: CDR1 MDHEN and CDR2 SYDVKM. CDR3 DNA sequence: TGTGCCAGCAGTTTACGTGGGGTAGTAGGCTACACCTTC. Translated, it gives CASSLRGVVGYTF.

This chain uses TRBV5-1 with TRBJ2-3, with D unresolved. This CDR3 spans 14 amino acids. V shed 2 bases and J shed 6 bases, with 13 bases lying between them. Per germline, CDR1 SGHRS and CDR2 YFSETQ. The CDR3 bases are TGCGCCAGCAGCTTAGTGGCTGCCCCCGATACGCAGTATTTT. This sequence encodes CASSLVAAPDTQYF. Complete variable domain (other parts from reference TRBV5-1 and TRBJ2-3): KAGVTQTPRYLIKTRGQQVTLSCSPISGHRSVSWYQQTPGQGLQFLFEYFSETQRNKGNFPGRFSGRQFSNSRSEMNVSTLELGDSALYLCASSLVAAPDTQYFGPGTRLTVL.

The chain carries TRBV4-3 and TRBJ2-1; the D is unclear. Trimming removed 3 bases at V and 6 bases at J, with 12 bases between. The CDR3 runs 14 residues. CDR1 and CDR2 (germline): LGHNA, YSLEER. CDR3 region: CASSQDTLLNEQFF. CDR3 in DNA: TGCGCCAGCAGCCAGGATACTTTACTCAATGAGCAGTTCTTC.

This clone was detected only a few times. The V gene is TRBV9, the J gene TRBJ2-2, with 8 bases identical to TRBD2. The CDR3 sequence is 15 residues long. The V gene's germline CDR1 is SGDLS and CDR2 YYNGEE. Losses at the gene ends were 0 bases for V and 9 bases for J; bases not matched to a gene: 7. The CDR3 loop reads CASSVDGGALWELFF. The CDR3 nucleotides read TGTGCCAGCAGCGTAGACGGGGGGGCTCTCTGGGAGCTGTTTTTT.

The chain joins TRBV27 to TRBJ1-1; TRBD1 matches at 7 bases. This CDR3 spans 13 amino acids. Germline lookup yields CDR1 MNHEY and CDR2 SMNVEV (reference sequence). Unmatched junction bases numbered 5, after V lost 6 bases and J lost 4 bases. The CDR3 spells CASRHRDSTEAFF. CDR3 sequence (DNA): TGTGCCAGCAGACACAGGGACAGCACTGAAGCTTTCTTT.

Comments on this clone: A junction end diverges from the germline sequence, so it may reflect a read error. The chain employs TRBV7-6 and TRBJ2-3, with a possible D match to TRBD1 (6 bases). CDR3 length equals 16 residues. Germline V gives CDR1 SGHVS, CDR2 FNYEAQ. The CDR3 protein is CASSLARGKGTDTQYF. CDR3 nucleotides: TGTGCCAGCAGTTTAGCCAGGGGAAAGGGCACAGATACGCAGTATTTT.

The chain is built from TRBV9 and TRBJ1-6; 9 bases line up with TRBD1. The germline V gene has CDR1 SGDLS and CDR2 YYNGEE. Trimming removed 1 base from V and 5 bases from J; junction bases left unmatched: 10. CDR3 length: 18 amino acids. CDR3 bases: TGTGCCAGCAGCGTAACCACCGGACAGGGGTATGATAATTCACCCCTCCACTTT. This gives the protein CASSVTTGQGYDNSPLHF.

The chain joins TRBV5-4 to TRBJ1-5; D uncertain. CDR3 size: 13 residues. Germline V gives CDR1 SGHNT, CDR2 YYREEE (reference sequence). Between the trimmed V and J ends, which lost 0 bases and 7 bases, there was a span of 8 bases. DNA for the CDR3: TGTGCCAGCAGCTTGGACGGGAACCAGCCCCAGCATTTT. Its translation: CASSLDGNQPQHF.

The chain recombines TRBV6-1 with TRBJ2-4; D is unresolved. Germline CDR1 reads MNHNS; CDR2 reads SASEGT. The V end was cut by 6 bases, the J end by 2 bases, with 11 bases between. This CDR3 has 14 residues. CDR3 residues: CASRGSSSKNIQYF. In DNA form, the CDR3 reads TGTGCCAGCAGAGGGTCGAGCTCCAAAAACATTCAGTACTTC.

This chain links TRBV27 with TRBJ2-1; tentative D call: TRBD2 (5 bases). The ends were cut back, 5 bases at V and 0 bases at J, with 11 bases in the middle. This CDR3 is 15 amino acids long. Germline assignment: CDR1 MNHEY and CDR2 SMNVEV (reference sequence). For the CDR3, the DNA is TGTGCCAGCAGTCTTACTAGGGACTCCTACAATGAGCAGTTCTTC. It is translated as CASSLTRDSYNEQFF.

V usage is TRBV9 and J usage is TRBJ2-5, with D unresolved. Germline CDR1 and CDR2: SGDLS and YYNGEE. There are 17 residues in the CDR3. The germline V and J ends were trimmed by 4 bases and 0 bases, with 19 bases remaining between them. The CDR3 DNA is TGTGCCAGCAGCCCGAGACGGGCATTAGGGTACCAAGAGACCCAGTACTTC. It yields the protein CASSPRRALGYQETQYF.

This chain uses TRBV7-2 with TRBJ1-2; tentative D call: TRBD1 (5 bases). Trimming removed 2 bases at V and 0 bases at J, with 16 bases between. CDR3 length: 17 residues. Germline loops: CDR1 SGHTA, CDR2 FQGNSA. In DNA form, the CDR3 reads TGTGCCAGCAGCTTAATAGTTTTAGGGGCCCCTAACTATGGCTACACCTTC. Amino acid sequence: CASSLIVLGAPNYGYTF.

The gene calls are TRBV6-1 and TRBJ2-7; TRBD1 might be the D (5 bases). Trimming removed 5 bases from V and 0 bases from J, with 8 bases in between. This CDR3 contains 13 residues. CDR1 MNHNS and CDR2 SASEGT come from the germline V gene. The CDR3 DNA sequence: TGTGCCAGCAGTTGGGGCTACTCCTACGAGCAGTACTTC. It encodes CASSWGYSYEQYF.

This rearrangement joins TRBV6-5 to TRBJ1-5, with a tentative D call TRBD1 (5 bases). Germline V gene lookup returns CDR1 MNHEY and CDR2 SVGAGI. The CDR3 length is 15 residues. With 10 bases removed from V and 0 bases from J, the gap between germline ends came to 16 bases. CDR3 DNA sequence: TGTGCCACCAGCGAGAGAGGGGCTAGCAATCAGCCCCAGCATTTT. Translated: CATSERGASNQPQHF.

A note on this clone: Other DNA variants within this sample encode the same CDR3. The rearrangement uses TRBV11-2 and TRBJ2-7; possibly TRBD1 or TRBD2 for D (6 bases each). The CDR3 has 13 residues. The germline V gene has CDR1 SGHAT and CDR2 FQNNGV. V lost 5 bases and J lost 5, with 13 bases in between. The CDR3 is CASSPTRGHEQYF. As DNA, the CDR3 is TGTGCCAGCAGCCCTACCCGGGGGCACGAGCAGTACTTC.

This clone was observed a single time. The genes are TRBV5-8 and TRBJ1-5, with 10 positions matching TRBD1. The CDR3 loop spans 15 amino acids. After removal of 0 bases from V and 6 bases from J, the junction contained 3 bases not matched to a gene. The germline CDR1 and CDR2 sequences are SGHTS and YDEGEE. The CDR3 sequence: CASSLEGQGIQPQHF. CDR3 sequence (DNA): TGTGCCAGCAGCTTGGAGGGACAGGGGATTCAGCCCCAGCATTTT.